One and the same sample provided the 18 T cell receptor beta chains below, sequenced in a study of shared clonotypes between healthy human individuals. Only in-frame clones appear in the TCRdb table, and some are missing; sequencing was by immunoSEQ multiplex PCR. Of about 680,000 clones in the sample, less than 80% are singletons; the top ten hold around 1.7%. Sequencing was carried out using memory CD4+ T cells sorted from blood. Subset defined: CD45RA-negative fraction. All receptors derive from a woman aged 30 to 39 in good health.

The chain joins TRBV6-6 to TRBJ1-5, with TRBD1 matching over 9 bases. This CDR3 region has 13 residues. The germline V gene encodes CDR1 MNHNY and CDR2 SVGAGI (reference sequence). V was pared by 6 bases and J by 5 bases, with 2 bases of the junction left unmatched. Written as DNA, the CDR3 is TGTGCCAGCAGAGACAGGGGGGATCAGCCCCAGCATTTT. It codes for CASRDRGDQPQHF.

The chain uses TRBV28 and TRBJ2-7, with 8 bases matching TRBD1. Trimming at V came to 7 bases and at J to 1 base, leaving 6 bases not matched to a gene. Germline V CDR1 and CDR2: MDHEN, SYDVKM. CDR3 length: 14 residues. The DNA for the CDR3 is TGTGCCAGCACTGGTACAGGGGGTTCCTACGAGCAGTACTTC. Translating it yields CASTGTGGSYEQYF.

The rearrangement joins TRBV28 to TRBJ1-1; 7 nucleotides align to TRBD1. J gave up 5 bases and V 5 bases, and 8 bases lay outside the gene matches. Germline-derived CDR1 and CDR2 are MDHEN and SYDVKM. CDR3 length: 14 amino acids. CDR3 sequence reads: CASSPTQGRTEAFF. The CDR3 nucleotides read TGTGCCAGCAGTCCAACACAGGGGCGGACTGAAGCTTTCTTT. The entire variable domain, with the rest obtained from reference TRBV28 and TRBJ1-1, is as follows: DVKVTQSSRYLVKRTGEKVFLECVQDMDHENMFWYRQDPGLGLRLIYFSYDVKMKEKGDIPEGYSVSREKKERFSLILESASTNQTSMYLCASSPTQGRTEAFFGQGTRLTVV.

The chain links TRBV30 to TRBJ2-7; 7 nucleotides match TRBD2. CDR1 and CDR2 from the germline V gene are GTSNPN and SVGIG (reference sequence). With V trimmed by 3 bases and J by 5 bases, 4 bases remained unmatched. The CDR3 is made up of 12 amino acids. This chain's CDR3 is CAWRGLSHEQYF. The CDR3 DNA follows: TGTGCCTGGAGGGGACTATCCCACGAGCAGTACTTC.

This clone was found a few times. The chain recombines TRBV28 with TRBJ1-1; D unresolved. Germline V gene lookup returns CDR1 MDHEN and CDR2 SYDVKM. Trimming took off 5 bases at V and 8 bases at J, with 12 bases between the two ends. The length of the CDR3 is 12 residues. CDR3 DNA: TGTGCCAGCAGTCTCCCCGTGGGGGAAGCTTTCTTT. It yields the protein CASSLPVGEAFF.

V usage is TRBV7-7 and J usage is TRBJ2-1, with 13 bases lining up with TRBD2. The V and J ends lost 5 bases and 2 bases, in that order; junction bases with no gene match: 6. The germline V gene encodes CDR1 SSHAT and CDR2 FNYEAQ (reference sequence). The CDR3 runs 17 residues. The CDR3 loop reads CASSPGTSGKAYNEQFF. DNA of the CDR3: TGTGCCAGCAGCCCAGGGACTAGCGGGAAAGCCTACAATGAGCAGTTCTTC.

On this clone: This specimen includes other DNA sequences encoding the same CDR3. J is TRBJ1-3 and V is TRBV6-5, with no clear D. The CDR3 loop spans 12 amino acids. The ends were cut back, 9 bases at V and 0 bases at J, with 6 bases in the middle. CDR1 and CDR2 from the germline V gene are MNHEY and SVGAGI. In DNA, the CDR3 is TGTGCCAGTAAGAGCTCTGGAAACACCATATATTTT. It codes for CASKSSGNTIYF.

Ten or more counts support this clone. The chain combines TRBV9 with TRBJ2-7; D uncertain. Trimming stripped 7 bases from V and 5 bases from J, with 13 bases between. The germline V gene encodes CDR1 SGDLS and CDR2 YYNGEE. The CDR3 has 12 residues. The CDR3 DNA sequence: TGTGCCAGCTTGCGTCTCCGGGACGAGCAGTACTTC. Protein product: CASLRLRDEQYF.

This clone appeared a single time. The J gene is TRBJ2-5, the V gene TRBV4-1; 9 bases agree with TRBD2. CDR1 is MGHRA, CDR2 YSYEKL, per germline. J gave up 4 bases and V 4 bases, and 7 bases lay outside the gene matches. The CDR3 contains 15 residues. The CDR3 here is CASSPRLAGIETQYF. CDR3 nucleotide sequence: TGCGCCAGCAGCCCCCGTCTAGCGGGAATAGAGACCCAGTACTTC.

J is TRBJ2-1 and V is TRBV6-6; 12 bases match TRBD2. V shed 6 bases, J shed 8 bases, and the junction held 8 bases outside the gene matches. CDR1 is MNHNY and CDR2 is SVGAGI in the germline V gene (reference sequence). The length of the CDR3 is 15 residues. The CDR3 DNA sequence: TGTGCCAGCAGCCCTTGGGCTAGCGGGAGGGATGAGCAGTTCTTC. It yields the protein CASSPWASGRDEQFF.

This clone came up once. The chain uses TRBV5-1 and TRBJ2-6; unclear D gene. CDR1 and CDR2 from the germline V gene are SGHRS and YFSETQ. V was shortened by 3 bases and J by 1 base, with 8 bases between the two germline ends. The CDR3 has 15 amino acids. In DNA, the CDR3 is TGCGCCAGCAGCTCTCAGCCGTCTGGGGCCAACGTCCTGACTTTC. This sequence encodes CASSSQPSGANVLTF. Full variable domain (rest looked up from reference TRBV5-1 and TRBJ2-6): KAGVTQTPRYLIKTRGQQVTLSCSPISGHRSVSWYQQTPGQGLQFLFEYFSETQRNKGNFPGRFSGRQFSNSRSEMNVSTLELGDSALYLCASSSQPSGANVLTFGAGSRLTVL.

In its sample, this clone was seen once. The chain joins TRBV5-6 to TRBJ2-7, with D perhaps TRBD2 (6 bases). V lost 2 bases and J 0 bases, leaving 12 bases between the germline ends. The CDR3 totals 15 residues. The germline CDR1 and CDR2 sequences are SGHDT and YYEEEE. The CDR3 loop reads CASSFLATVSYEQYF. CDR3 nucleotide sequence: TGTGCCAGCAGCTTTCTAGCGACCGTCTCCTACGAGCAGTACTTC. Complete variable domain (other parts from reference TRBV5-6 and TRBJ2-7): DAGVTQSPTHLIKTRGQQVTLRCSPKSGHDTVSWYQQALGQGPQFIFQYYEEEERQRGNFPDRFSGHQFPNYSSELNVNALLLGDSALYLCASSFLATVSYEQYFGPGTRLTVT.

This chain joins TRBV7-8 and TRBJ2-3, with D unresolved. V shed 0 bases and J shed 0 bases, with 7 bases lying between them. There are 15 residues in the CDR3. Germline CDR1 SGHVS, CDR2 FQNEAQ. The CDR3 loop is CASSLAEQSTDTQYF. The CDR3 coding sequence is TGTGCCAGCAGCTTAGCGGAGCAAAGCACAGATACGCAGTATTTT. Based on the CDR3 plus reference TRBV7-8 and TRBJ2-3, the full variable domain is GAGVSQSPRYKVAKRGQDVALRCDPISGHVSLFWYQQALGQGPEFLTYFQNEAQLDKSGLPSDRFFAERPEGSVSTLKIQRTQQEDSAVYLCASSLAEQSTDTQYFGPGTRLTVL.

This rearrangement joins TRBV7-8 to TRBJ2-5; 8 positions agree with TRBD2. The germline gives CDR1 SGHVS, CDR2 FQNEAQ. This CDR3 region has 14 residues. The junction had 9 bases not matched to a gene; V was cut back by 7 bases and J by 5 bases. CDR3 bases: TGTGCCAGCACAGCGGGAGCTTCCTGGGAGACCCAGTACTTC. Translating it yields CASTAGASWETQYF.

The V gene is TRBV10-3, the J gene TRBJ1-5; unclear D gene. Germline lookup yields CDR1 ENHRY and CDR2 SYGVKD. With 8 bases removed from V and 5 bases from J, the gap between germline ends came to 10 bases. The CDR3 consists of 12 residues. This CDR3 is CAIRGVDQPQHF. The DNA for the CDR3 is TGTGCCATCCGTGGCGTAGATCAGCCCCAGCATTTT.

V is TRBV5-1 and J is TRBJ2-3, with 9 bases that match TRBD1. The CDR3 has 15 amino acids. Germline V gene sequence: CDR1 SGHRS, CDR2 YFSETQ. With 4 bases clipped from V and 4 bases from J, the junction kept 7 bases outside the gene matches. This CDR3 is CASSPADRGADTQYF. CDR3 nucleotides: TGCGCCAGCAGCCCAGCGGACAGGGGTGCAGATACGCAGTATTTT.

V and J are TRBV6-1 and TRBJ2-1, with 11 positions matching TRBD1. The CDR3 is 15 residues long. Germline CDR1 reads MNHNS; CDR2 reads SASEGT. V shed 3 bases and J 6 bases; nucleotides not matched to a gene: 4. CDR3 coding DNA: TGTGCCAGCAGTGATTTGGGACAGGGGGTCAATGAGCAGTTCTTC. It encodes CASSDLGQGVNEQFF.

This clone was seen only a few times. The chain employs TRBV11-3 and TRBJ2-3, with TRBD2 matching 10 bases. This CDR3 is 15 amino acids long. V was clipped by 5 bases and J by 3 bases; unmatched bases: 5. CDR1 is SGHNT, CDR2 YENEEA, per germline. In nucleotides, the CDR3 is TGTGCCAGCAGCCTAGCGGGAGAGCCGACAGATACGCAGTATTTT. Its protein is CASSLAGEPTDTQYF.